The 14 T cell receptor beta chains presented below share a single source sample, sequenced in a study of early T cells in non-severe SARS-CoV-2 infection. TCRdb used MiXCR to reprocess the 5' RACE reads, holding one entry per CDR3 protein. The sample comprises fewer than 80,000 distinct CDR3 sequences, 9.5% to 15% of which are singletons, and roughly 3.9% rests with the top ten. The sequencing sample was made of whole blood. These receptors all stem from an adult who was a healthcare worker with PCR-confirmed SARS-CoV-2 infection or an uninfected control (not recorded which).

Many counts were recorded for this clonotype. The rearrangement links TRBV5-4 to TRBJ2-3; TRBD2 aligns across 8 bases. Germline CDR1 and CDR2: SGHNT and YYREEE (reference sequence). The CDR3 is 15 amino acids. Trimming took 2 bases from V and 1 from J; bases not matched to a gene: 3. The DNA of the CDR3 is TGTGCCAGCAGCTTCAGCGGGAGAGGCACAGATACGCAGTATTTT. Translating it yields CASSFSGRGTDTQYF.

This clonotype was seen only a few times. The gene calls are TRBV28 and TRBJ1-1; D unclear. From germline, CDR1 is MDHEN and CDR2 SYDVKM. CDR3 size: 12 residues. With 5 bases removed from V and 2 bases from J, the gap between germline ends came to 6 bases. The CDR3 nucleotides are TGTGCCAGCAGTACCTTTAACACTGAAGCTTTCTTT. Translated, it gives CASSTFNTEAFF.

This clonotype appeared many times. The chain carries TRBV7-2 and TRBJ2-1, with D hard to call. The CDR3 covers 12 residues. Germline loops: CDR1 SGHTA, CDR2 FQGNSA. Trimming took off 5 bases at V and 3 bases at J, with 5 bases between the two ends. In DNA, the CDR3 is TGTGCCAGCAGCCCCGACTACAATGAGCAGTTCTTC. Residues: CASSPDYNEQFF.

The V gene is TRBV11-1, the J gene TRBJ2-3; the match to TRBD2 covers 9 bases. The V gene end was trimmed by 2 bases and the J gene end by 5 bases; junction bases not matched to a gene: 2. From germline, CDR1 is SGHAT and CDR2 FQDESV (reference sequence). The CDR3 length is 14 residues. The CDR3 protein is CASSLTLAGDTQYF. In DNA form, the CDR3 reads TGTGCCAGCAGCTTAACACTAGCGGGAGATACGCAGTATTTT.

This clonotype was seen ten or more times. The chain recombines TRBV5-1 with TRBJ2-3, with 12 bases that match TRBD2. This CDR3 region has 15 residues. V was clipped by 4 bases and J by 6 bases; unmatched bases: 6. The germline V gene has CDR1 SGHRS and CDR2 YFSETQ. The CDR3 region is CASSKGTSGQDTQYF. CDR3 DNA sequence: TGCGCCAGCAGCAAGGGGACTAGCGGGCAGGATACGCAGTATTTT.

The V gene is TRBV2, the J gene TRBJ1-1; the D is unclear. CDR3 size: 14 residues. Germline V gene data show CDR1 as SNHLY and CDR2 as FYNNEI. The V end was cut by 7 bases, the J end by 7 bases, with 19 bases between. This CDR3 reads CASTPDLRAGEAFF. CDR3 nucleotides: TGTGCCAGCACCCCCGATTTGAGGGCCGGTGAAGCTTTCTTT.

This clonotype was seen at least ten times. The gene calls are TRBV14 and TRBJ2-1; D might be TRBD2 (6 bases). The CDR3 length is 14 residues. Trimming left V 0 bases short and J 8 bases short, with 11 bases between. In germline, CDR1 is SGHDN, CDR2 FVKESK. The CDR3 coding sequence is TGTGCCAGCAGCCAAGATTCGACTAGGGATGAGCAGTTCTTC. Amino acid sequence: CASSQDSTRDEQFF.

This clonotype was seen a handful of times. The chain couples TRBV12-3 or TRBV12-4 to TRBJ1-2; 7 nucleotides agree with TRBD1. There are 12 residues in the CDR3. Germline trimming cut 4 bases from V and 8 bases from J; bases unmatched to any gene: 4. CDR3 nucleotide sequence: TGTGCCAGCAGTTCCAGGGGGACGGGCTACACCTTC. Amino acid sequence: CASSSRGTGYTF.

This clonotype was recorded many times. The V and J genes are TRBV4-1 and TRBJ2-3; D not resolved. Germline assignment: CDR1 MGHRA and CDR2 YSYEKL. V shed 2 bases and J shed 3 bases, with 3 bases lying between them. The CDR3 is made up of 12 amino acids. CDR3: CASSQMTDTQYF. CDR3 bases: TGCGCCAGCAGCCAAATGACAGATACGCAGTATTTT.

This clonotype was found many times. The V call is TRBV18, the J call TRBJ2-3; 10 bases align to TRBD2. Germline V gene data show CDR1 as KGHSH and CDR2 as LQKENI. The CDR3 length is 19 residues. V shed 2 bases and J 1 base; nucleotides not matched to a gene: 12. For the CDR3, the DNA is TGTGCCAGCTCACCAGTCGCTAGCGGGAGCCGTGAGGGCACAGATACGCAGTATTTT. Translation: CASSPVASGSREGTDTQYF.

This clonotype was counted a few times. V gene TRBV20-1 combines with J gene TRBJ2-1; 11 bases fit TRBD2. The CDR3 length is 16 residues. Germline V gives CDR1 DFQATT, CDR2 SNEGSKA (reference sequence). The V and J ends lost 5 bases and 7 bases, in that order; junction bases with no gene match: 13. Written as DNA, the CDR3 is TGCAGTGCTGCTCACATTAGCGGGAGGGCCGGGAATGAGCAGTTCTTC. Protein product: CSAAHISGRAGNEQFF.

There are a few counts of this clonotype. V gene TRBV10-3 combines with J gene TRBJ2-7; no clear D gene. Germline V gives CDR1 ENHRY, CDR2 SYGVKD. Deletions cut 9 bases from V and 0 bases from J, with 18 bases between. The CDR3 is made up of 15 amino acids. CDR3 sequence: CAITSTGESSYEQYF. The CDR3 region has the DNA TGTGCCATTACCTCAACTGGAGAGAGCTCCTACGAGCAGTACTTC.

This clonotype was recorded a few times. This chain connects TRBV28 to TRBJ2-7; TRBD1 might be the D (6 bases). CDR3 length: 16 amino acids. V was cut by 5 bases and J by 5 bases, with 22 bases left in between. Germline CDR1 reads MDHEN; CDR2 reads SYDVKM. The CDR3 sequence: CASSPPPGAGGHEQYF. CDR3 DNA sequence: TGTGCCAGCAGTCCCCCCCCAGGGGCGGGCGGACACGAGCAGTACTTC. Variable domain in full (rest from reference TRBV28 and TRBJ2-7): DVKVTQSSRYLVKRTGEKVFLECVQDMDHENMFWYRQDPGLGLRLIYFSYDVKMKEKGDIPEGYSVSREKKERFSLILESASTNQTSMYLCASSPPPGAGGHEQYFGPGTRLTVT.

This clonotype was counted only a few times. The chain couples TRBV3-1 to TRBJ2-3, with D perhaps TRBD2 (5 bases). In germline, CDR1 is LGHDT, CDR2 YNNKEL (reference sequence). CDR3 length: 15 amino acids. The V end was cut by 1 base, the J end by 0 bases, with 8 bases between. For the CDR3, the DNA is TGTGCCAGCAGCCAAGGTGGGAGCAGCACAGATACGCAGTATTTT. It codes for CASSQGGSSTDTQYF.